These T cell receptor beta chains were read from a single sample in a study of read filtering for tumor transcriptome and immune sequencing. TCRdb re-called the reads with MiXCR, one entry per CDR3 protein. The sample has some 41,000 distinct CDR3 sequences, approximately 14% seen once; the top ten hold 38%. The sample was a population of CD138-negative cells sorted from bone marrow. The receptors stem from a donor at least 40 years old with multiple myeloma. Both conserved end residues are part of each CDR3. A D gene is named only where the DNA matches it firmly.

V: TRBV6-2/TRBV6-3
D: NA
CDR3: CASSYRQPSVDTQYF

V: TRBV2
D: TRBD2
CDR3: CASISGRAGSYNEQFF

V: TRBV7-2
D: TRBD2
CDR3: CASSWGVAGPSYEQYF

V: TRBV24-1
D: NA
CDR3: CATSDHRDSNIQYF

V: TRBV20-1
D: NA
CDR3: CSARDGEGIAYNSPLHF

V: TRBV6-4
D: NA
CDR3: CASAPTVNTEAFF

V: TRBV5-4
D: TRBD2
CDR3: CASSSQTGLAVYEQYF

V: TRBV7-3
D: NA
CDR3: CASSLKEWHEQFF

V: TRBV6-5
D: NA
CDR3: CASRPARVSGPNTGELFF

V: TRBV6-6
D: NA
CDR3: CACSFSSSYEQYF

V: TRBV7-9
D: NA
CDR3: CASSTIRDGPYEQYF

V: TRBV20-1
D: NA
CDR3: CSARAGGATEAFF

V: TRBV4-1
D: TRBD1
CDR3: CASSSGTGQNSPHHF

V: TRBV20-1
D: NA
CDR3: CSGTPTQGKQYF

V: TRBV7-9
D: NA
CDR3: CASSLGEYEQYF

V: TRBV27
D: NA
CDR3: CASSLGTKTDTQYF

V: TRBV29-1
D: NA
CDR3: CSVAGTQETQYF

V: TRBV7-8
D: NA
CDR3: CASSLGSTDTEAFF

V: TRBV19
D: NA
CDR3: CASSTRTDGSNQPQHF

V: TRBV6-2/TRBV6-3
D: TRBD2
CDR3: CASSYSQASGSSNEQFF

V: TRBV20-1
D: NA
CDR3: CSARVGKLPQETQYF

V: TRBV6-1
D: NA
CDR3: CASTPGGTRTQYF

V: TRBV20-1
D: NA
CDR3: CSLRGSELYEQYF

V: TRBV23-1
D: TRBD1
CDR3: CASSLEVEGALGEQFF

V: TRBV6-2/TRBV6-3
D: NA
CDR3: CASMAQHEAFF

V: TRBV29-1
D: NA
CDR3: CSVAGLLPGNTIYF

V: TRBV19
D: NA
CDR3: CASATQAGLHTDTQYF

V: TRBV7-6
D: NA
CDR3: CASSPRVGMGSPLHF

V: TRBV5-4
D: NA
CDR3: CASSLEANINYGYTF

V: TRBV7-3
D: TRBD1
CDR3: CASSRDAGGSYEQYF

V: TRBV29-1
D: NA
CDR3: CSVKGPGGTEAFF

V: TRBV7-9
D: NA
CDR3: CASSVQEDEAFF

V: TRBV7-8
D: TRBD1
CDR3: CASSPRGQELMNTEAFF

V: TRBV12-3/TRBV12-4
D: TRBD1
CDR3: CACSLFPTGGRNEQFF

V: TRBV28
D: NA
CDR3: CASSFGHYEQYF

V: TRBV7-9
D: TRBD1
CDR3: CASSPNRGQGRGETQYF

V: TRBV20-1
D: NA
CDR3: CSVDPDTQYF

V: TRBV6-2/TRBV6-3
D: NA
CDR3: CASSYSGGAGKNIQYF

V: TRBV6-5
D: NA
CDR3: CASIIDVTRAGELFF

V: TRBV19
D: NA
CDR3: CATRGDWNQPQHF

V: TRBV4-2
D: NA
CDR3: CASGQDARDAYEQYF

V: TRBV24-1
D: TRBD2
CDR3: CATSEPTSGDTGELFF

V: TRBV5-1
D: TRBD2
CDR3: CASNLAGGPQSYNEQFF

V: TRBV6-2/TRBV6-3
D: NA
CDR3: CASIDGRGGNEQFF

V: TRBV20-1
D: NA
CDR3: CSASGQADYGYTF

V: TRBV29-1
D: NA
CDR3: CSVGVNSNQPQHF